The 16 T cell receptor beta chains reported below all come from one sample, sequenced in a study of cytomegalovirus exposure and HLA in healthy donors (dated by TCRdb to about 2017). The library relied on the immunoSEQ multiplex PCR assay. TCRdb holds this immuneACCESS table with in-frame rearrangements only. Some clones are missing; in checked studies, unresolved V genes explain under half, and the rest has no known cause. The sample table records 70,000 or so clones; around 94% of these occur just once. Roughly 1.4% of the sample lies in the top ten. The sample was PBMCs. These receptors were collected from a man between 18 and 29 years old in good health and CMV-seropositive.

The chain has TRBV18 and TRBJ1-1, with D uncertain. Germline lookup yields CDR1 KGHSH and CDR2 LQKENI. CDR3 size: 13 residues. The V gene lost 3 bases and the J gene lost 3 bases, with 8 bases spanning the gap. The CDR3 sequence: CASSPRVDTEAFF. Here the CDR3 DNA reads TGTGCCAGCTCACCTCGGGTGGACACTGAAGCTTTCTTT.

CDR3 nucleotide sequence: TGTGCCAGCTCACTTGATGGACCGGGGGTGGCCTACAATGAGCAGTTCTTC. This codes for CASSLDGPGVAYNEQFF. The chain couples TRBV18 to TRBJ2-1, with D maybe TRBD2 (6 bases). The CDR3 covers 17 residues. Trimming took 4 bases from V and 2 from J, leaving 18 bases between them. The germline V gene has CDR1 KGHSH and CDR2 LQKENI.

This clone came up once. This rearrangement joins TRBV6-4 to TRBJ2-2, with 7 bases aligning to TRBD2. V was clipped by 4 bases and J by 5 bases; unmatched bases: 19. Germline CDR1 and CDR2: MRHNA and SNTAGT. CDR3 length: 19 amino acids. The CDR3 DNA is TGTGCCAGCAGTGCGCCGGGTTTAGCGGGTGGGGGGGATACCGGGGAGCTGTTTTTT. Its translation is CASSAPGLAGGGDTGELFF.

The CDR3 DNA reads TGTGCCAGCAGTTTATCCCTAATGACTAGCGGGTTATACGAGCAGTACTTC. Protein: CASSLSLMTSGLYEQYF. The chain uses TRBV27 and TRBJ2-7, with TRBD2 identical over 10 bases. V lost 0 bases and J lost 4; bases outside the gene matches: 9. The CDR3 runs to 17 residues. Germline CDR1 MNHEY, CDR2 SMNVEV (reference sequence).

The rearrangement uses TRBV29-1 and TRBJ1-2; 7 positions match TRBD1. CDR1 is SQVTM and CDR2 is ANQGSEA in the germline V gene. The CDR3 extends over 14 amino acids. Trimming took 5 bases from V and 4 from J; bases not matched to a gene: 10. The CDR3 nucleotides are TGCAGCGTTCTCCGGGACAGACCTCCCTATGGCTACACCTTC. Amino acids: CSVLRDRPPYGYTF.

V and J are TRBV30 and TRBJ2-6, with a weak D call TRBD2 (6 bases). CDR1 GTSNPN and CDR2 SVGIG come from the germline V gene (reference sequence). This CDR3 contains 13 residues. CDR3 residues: CARGFSGANVLTF. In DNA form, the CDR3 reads TGTGCACGGGGGTTTTCTGGGGCCAACGTCCTGACTTTC.

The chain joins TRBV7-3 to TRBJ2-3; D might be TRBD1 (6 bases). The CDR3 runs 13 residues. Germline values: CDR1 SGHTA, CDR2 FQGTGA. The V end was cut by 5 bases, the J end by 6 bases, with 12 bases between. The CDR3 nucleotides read TGTGCCAGCAGCCTCGATAGGGGGGATACGCAGTATTTT. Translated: CASSLDRGDTQYF.

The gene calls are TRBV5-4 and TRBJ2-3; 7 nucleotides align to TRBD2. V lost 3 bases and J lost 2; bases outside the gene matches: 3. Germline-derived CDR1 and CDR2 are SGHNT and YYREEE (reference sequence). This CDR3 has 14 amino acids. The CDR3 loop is CASSSGTITDTQYF. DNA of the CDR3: TGTGCCAGCAGCTCCGGGACTATCACAGATACGCAGTATTTT.

For the CDR3, the DNA is TGTGCCAGTAGTATGGTTCCCGGTCACACTGAAGCTTTCTTT. Translated, it gives CASSMVPGHTEAFF. The chain links TRBV19 to TRBJ1-1; D is ambiguous. Germline V lookup: CDR1 LNHDA, CDR2 SQIVND (reference sequence). With 3 bases removed from V and 3 bases from J, the gap between germline ends came to 11 bases. This CDR3 is built from 14 residues.

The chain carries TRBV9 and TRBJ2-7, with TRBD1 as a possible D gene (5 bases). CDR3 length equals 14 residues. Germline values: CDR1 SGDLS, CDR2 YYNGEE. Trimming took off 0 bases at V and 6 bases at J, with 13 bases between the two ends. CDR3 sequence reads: CASSVEGASGEQYF. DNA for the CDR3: TGTGCCAGCAGCGTAGAAGGGGCTAGTGGCGAGCAGTACTTC.

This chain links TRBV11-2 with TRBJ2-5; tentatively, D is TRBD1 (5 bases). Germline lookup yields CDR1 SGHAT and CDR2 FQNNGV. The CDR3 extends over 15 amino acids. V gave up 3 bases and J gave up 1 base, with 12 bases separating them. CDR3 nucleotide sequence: TGTGCCAGCAGCTTGGGTATAGGGGCCCAAGAGACCCAGTACTTC. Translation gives CASSLGIGAQETQYF.

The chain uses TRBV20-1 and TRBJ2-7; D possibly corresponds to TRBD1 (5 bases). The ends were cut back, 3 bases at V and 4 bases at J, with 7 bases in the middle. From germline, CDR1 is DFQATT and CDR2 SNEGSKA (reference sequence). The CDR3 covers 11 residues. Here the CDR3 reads CSARTAYEQYF. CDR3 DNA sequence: TGCAGTGCTAGGACAGCTTACGAGCAGTACTTC.

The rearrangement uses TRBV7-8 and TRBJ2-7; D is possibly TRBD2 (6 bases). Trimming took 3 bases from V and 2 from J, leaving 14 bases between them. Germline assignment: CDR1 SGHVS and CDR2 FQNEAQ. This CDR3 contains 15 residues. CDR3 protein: CASSFTGTFAYEQYF. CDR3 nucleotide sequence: TGTGCCAGCAGCTTTACCGGGACTTTCGCCTACGAGCAGTACTTC.

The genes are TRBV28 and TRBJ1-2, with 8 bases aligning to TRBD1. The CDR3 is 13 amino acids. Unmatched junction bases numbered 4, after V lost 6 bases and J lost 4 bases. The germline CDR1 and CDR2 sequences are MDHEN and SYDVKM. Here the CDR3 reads CASRGTGTYGYTF. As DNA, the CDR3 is TGTGCCAGCAGGGGGACAGGAACCTATGGCTACACCTTC.

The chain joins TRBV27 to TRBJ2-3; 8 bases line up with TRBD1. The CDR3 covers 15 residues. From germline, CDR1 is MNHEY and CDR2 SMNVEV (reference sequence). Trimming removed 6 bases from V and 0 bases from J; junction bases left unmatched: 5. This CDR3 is CASSLRDRSTDTQYF. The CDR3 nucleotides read TGTGCCAGCAGCCTCCGGGACAGGAGCACAGATACGCAGTATTTT.

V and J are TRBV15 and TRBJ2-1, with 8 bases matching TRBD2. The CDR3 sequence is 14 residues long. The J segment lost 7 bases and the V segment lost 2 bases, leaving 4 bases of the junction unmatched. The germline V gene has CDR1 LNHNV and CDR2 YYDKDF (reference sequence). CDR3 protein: CATSRLGGGNEQFF. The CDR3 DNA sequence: TGTGCCACCAGCAGACTAGGCGGGGGGAATGAGCAGTTCTTC.